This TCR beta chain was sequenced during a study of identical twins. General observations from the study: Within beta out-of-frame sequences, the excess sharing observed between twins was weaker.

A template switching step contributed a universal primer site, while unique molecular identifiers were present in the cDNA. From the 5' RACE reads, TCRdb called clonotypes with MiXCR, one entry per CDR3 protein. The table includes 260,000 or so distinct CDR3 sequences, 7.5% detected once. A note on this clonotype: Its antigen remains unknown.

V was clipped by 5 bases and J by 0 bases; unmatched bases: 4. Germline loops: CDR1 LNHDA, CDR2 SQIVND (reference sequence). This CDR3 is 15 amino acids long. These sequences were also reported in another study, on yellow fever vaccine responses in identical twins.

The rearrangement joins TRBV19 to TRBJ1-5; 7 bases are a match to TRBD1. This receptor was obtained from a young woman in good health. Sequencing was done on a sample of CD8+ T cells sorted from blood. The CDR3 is CASSAQGNSNQPQHF. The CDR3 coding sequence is TGTGCCAGTAGTGCACAGGGGAATAGCAATCAGCCCCAGCATTTT.